Sequencing of this TCR beta chain was carried out in a study of graft-versus-host responses after intestinal transplantation. Study at large: Each of the recipients got a multivisceral, liver-intestinal, or isolated intestinal transplant. For two to four years after anti-thymocyte globulin induction, all recipients took tacrolimus and steroids. Regarding the study as a whole: Early post-transplant HvG declines were associated with peak circulating GvH clone levels. Some GvH clones were seen earlier in gut or blood, suggesting intestinal origin.

J was trimmed by 5 bases and V by 6 bases; bases with no gene match: 14. The germline gives CDR1 MNHEY, CDR2 SMNVEV (reference sequence). The CDR3 has 17 residues. Clones were sequenced by immunoSEQ multiplex PCR, and TCRdb holds only the in-frame ones, with some missing. The repertoire includes approximately 110,000 clones, 85% to 95% of them detected once, and roughly 0.24% sits in the top ten. With respect to this clone: As yet, its antigen is unknown.

The V call is TRBV27, the J call TRBJ1-5; TRBD1 matches at 9 bases. The receptor's source is a human donor who was the organ donor for an intestinal transplant. The sample was unstimulated CD4+ T cells sorted from spleen or lymph node cells, taken before transplant. The CDR3 loop reads CASSPTRDRVGDQPQHF. CDR3 nucleotides: TGTGCCAGCAGCCCGACCCGGGACAGGGTAGGAGATCAGCCCCAGCATTTT.